These T cell receptor beta chains were read from a single sample in a study of T cell clones after liver transplantation. The repertoire was sequenced with immunoSEQ multiplex PCR; TCRdb's copy has only in-frame clones and lacks some. The sample contains some 33,000 clones, around 94% of which appear only once. The source was CD8+ T cells from blood, collected 12 months after liver transplant. All receptors derive from a human patient who received a liver transplant. The graft donor may have given rise to some T cells. The CDR3 runs from the conserved cysteine through the conserved F or W. The D gene is left open where the match is weak. Not every row has a clone size; where given, it reads once, few, many or a size class.

NA	TRBV7-9	NA	TRBJ2-7	TGTGCCAGCAGCCCCGAGGGGGGTAACGAGCAGTACTTC	CASSPEGGNEQYF
once	TRBV9	TRBD2	TRBJ2-7	TGTGCCAGCAGCGTAGGACTAGCGGAGTACGAGCAGTACTTC	CASSVGLAEYEQYF
NA	TRBV27	NA	TRBJ1-1	TGTGCCAGCAGTCTTCCCGGGTCAGGCACTGAAGCTTTCTTT	CASSLPGSGTEAFF
NA	TRBV7-9	NA	TRBJ2-2	TGTGCCAGCAGCCTGCCGACCGGGGAGCTGTTTTTT	CASSLPTGELFF
NA	TRBV9	TRBD2	TRBJ2-7	TGTGCCAGCACCCCCTCAAGCGGGGGGGACTACGAGCAGTACTTC	CASTPSSGGDYEQYF
NA	TRBV4-1	TRBD2	TRBJ2-5	TGCGCCAGCAGCCATCCCCCGGGAGGCAAGGTGGAGACCCAGTACTTC	CASSHPPGGKVETQYF
NA	TRBV27	NA	TRBJ1-2	TGTGCCAGCAGTTTAGCCGGGAAAGGCTACACCTTC	CASSLAGKGYTF
few	TRBV9	NA	TRBJ1-1	TGTGCCAGCAGCCCGGGACACCCGAACACTGAAGCTTTCTTT	CASSPGHPNTEAFF
NA	TRBV28	NA	TRBJ2-2	TGTGCCAGCACCACGGTAGCGGAGGGTACCGGGGAGCTGTTTTTT	CASTTVAEGTGELFF
NA	TRBV27	NA	TRBJ2-7	TGTGCCAGCGGAGAAGGTCCTACCTACGAGCAGTACTTC	CASGEGPTYEQYF
once	TRBV6-1	NA	TRBJ2-7	TGTGCCAGCAGAGACGGGGCAGGAGAGCAGTACTTC	CASRDGAGEQYF
NA	TRBV27	NA	TRBJ2-7	TGTGCCAGCAGTTCCCCGGGGCCCTACGAGCAGTACTTC	CASSSPGPYEQYF
NA	TRBV6-5	NA	TRBJ2-1	TGTGCCAGCAGCGCCACGTGGGGCAATGAGCAGTTCTTC	CASSATWGNEQFF
NA	TRBV19	TRBD1	TRBJ1-5	TGTGCCAGTAGTTCAAAGAGCGGGACAGAGTATAGCAATCAGCCCCAGCATTTT	CASSSKSGTEYSNQPQHF
NA	TRBV11-2	NA	TRBJ2-1	TGTGCCAGCAGCCCCCCTAGGGGGTCCTACAATGAGCAGTTCTTC	CASSPPRGSYNEQFF
NA	TRBV11-2	NA	TRBJ2-3	TGTGCCAGCAGCTTAAGGGGGGCTTCTCCCACAGATACGCAGTATTTT	CASSLRGASPTDTQYF
NA	TRBV7-6	NA	TRBJ1-3	TGTGCCAGCAGCGCGGACAGCCCCTACTCTGGAAACACCATATATTTT	CASSADSPYSGNTIYF
NA	TRBV19	NA	TRBJ1-2	TGTGCCAGTAGTCAGAGCCAAGTCCGCTATGGCTACACCTTC	CASSQSQVRYGYTF
NA	TRBV7-9	NA	TRBJ2-1	TGTGCCAGCAGCCCCATCCGGGATGAGCAGTTCTTC	CASSPIRDEQFF
NA	TRBV7-2	NA	TRBJ2-1	TGTGCCAGCAGCCCTCCCGGTACCTACAATGAGCAGTTCTTC	CASSPPGTYNEQFF
once	TRBV11-2	TRBD1	TRBJ2-7	TGTGCCAGCAGCTCACTTAAAGGACAGGGGGAGGCCTACGAGCAGTACTTC	CASSSLKGQGEAYEQYF
NA	TRBV27	NA	TRBJ2-1	TGTGCCAGCAGCCTTACTAGTTTGGTAAACAATGAGCAGTTCTTC	CASSLTSLVNNEQFF
few	TRBV1	NA	TRBJ2-7	TGCACCAGCAGCCCCCAGAAAAACGAGCAGTACTTC	CTSSPQKNEQYF
NA	TRBV19	NA	TRBJ1-5	TGTGCCAGTAGTACCCCACGTGAGGATCAGCCCCAGCATTTT	CASSTPREDQPQHF
NA	TRBV7-6	NA	TRBJ1-3	TGTGCCAGCAGCCCCTACGCGGGGCTTAAGAGCTCTGGAAACACCATATATTTT	CASSPYAGLKSSGNTIYF
NA	TRBV7-9	TRBD2	TRBJ2-7	TGTGCCAGCAGCCCACCCCGGACTAGCGGGAGTCCCTACGAGCAGTACTTC	CASSPPRTSGSPYEQYF
NA	TRBV7-6	NA	TRBJ1-1	TGTGCCAGCAGCTTAACCCTCGCCTACAGTTACACTGAAGCTTTCTTT	CASSLTLAYSYTEAFF
NA	TRBV7-8	TRBD2	TRBJ2-7	TGTGCCAGCACGCTTCGGGGGGGAAGCTCCTACGAGCAGTACTTC	CASTLRGGSSYEQYF
NA	TRBV29-1	NA	TRBJ2-7	TGCAGCGTTGAAACAGTGCCCTACGAGCAGTACTTC	CSVETVPYEQYF
NA	TRBV9	NA	TRBJ2-1	TGTGCCAGCAGCGTCGGCGGGACTGACAATGAGCAGTTCTTC	CASSVGGTDNEQFF
NA	TRBV9	NA	TRBJ2-2	TGTGCCAGCAGCGTCGCCTCTCACACCGGGGAGCTGTTTTTT	CASSVASHTGELFF
NA	TRBV5-1	TRBD2	TRBJ2-3	TGCGCCAGCAGCTTCCCCCGGGGCGGGAGTGGAACAGATACGCAGTATTTT	CASSFPRGGSGTDTQYF
NA	TRBV7-9	TRBD2	TRBJ2-5	TGTGCCAGCAACCCCAGGGAGGCTAGCGGTAGACCAGAGACCCAGTACTTC	CASNPREASGRPETQYF
NA	TRBV6-1	NA	TRBJ2-7	TGTGCCAGCAGTGAAGCCAGTCGTATCTGGAGGACAGTGAGTTACGAGCAGTACTTC	CASSEASRIWRTVSYEQYF
NA	TRBV6-6	TRBD2	TRBJ2-3	TGTGCCAGCAGTTACCGGCAAGCGGGACTGGCAGATACGCAGTATTTT	CASSYRQAGLADTQYF
NA	TRBV7-6	NA	TRBJ2-7	TGTGCCAGCAGCCCTGGACCGGGTCCTACGGGGGAGCAGTACTTC	CASSPGPGPTGEQYF
once	TRBV12-5	NA	TRBJ2-3	TGTGCTAGTGGTTTGTGGACCGCCACAGATACGCAGTATTTT	CASGLWTATDTQYF
NA	TRBV19	TRBD1	TRBJ1-1	TGTGCCAGTAGTAGCACAGGGGGCACTGAAGCTTTCTTT	CASSSTGGTEAFF
NA	TRBV7-9	TRBD2	TRBJ2-3	TGTGCCAGCAGCTTAGCGCCGGGAGGGCGGAGCACAGATACGCAGTATTTT	CASSLAPGGRSTDTQYF
NA	TRBV15	NA	TRBJ2-7	TGTGCCACCAGCAGTGGGATACAGCCGGATGCCTACGAGCAGTACTTC	CATSSGIQPDAYEQYF
NA	TRBV9	TRBD2	TRBJ2-7	TGTGCCAGCAGCGTGGGACTAGCGGGAGGGTCCTCCTACGAGCAGTACTTC	CASSVGLAGGSSYEQYF
NA	TRBV27	NA	TRBJ2-3	TGTGCCAGCAGTTTAGGAATCACAGATACGCAGTATTTT	CASSLGITDTQYF
NA	TRBV7-6	TRBD2	TRBJ2-1	TGTGCCAGCAGCTCAGGACTAGCGGGAGATTCTGAGCAGTTCTTC	CASSSGLAGDSEQFF
NA	TRBV21-1	NA	TRBJ1-3	TGTGCCAGCAGCGGCAAGGGGGACAGGGGGCCCTCTGGAAACACCATATATTTT	CASSGKGDRGPSGNTIYF
NA	TRBV7-3	TRBD2	TRBJ2-7	TGTGCCAGCAGCTTAACTGGCGGGGGGTCCTACGAGCAGTACTTC	CASSLTGGGSYEQYF
few	TRBV11-3	NA	TRBJ1-1	TGTGCCAGCGCCGTTGGGGTGGTGGCTTTCTTT	CASAVGVVAFF
NA	TRBV27	NA	TRBJ1-1	TGTGCCAGCAGTCCAAGGGGACGGATTAACACTGAAGCTTTCTTT	CASSPRGRINTEAFF
NA	TRBV30	NA	TRBJ2-2	TGTGCCTGGAGATGGCGGTCGGCGGGGGAGCTGTTTTTT	CAWRWRSAGELFF
NA	TRBV4-2	NA	TRBJ2-7	TGTGCCAGCAGCCAAGCGCAGGGTAAAGACGAGCAGTACTTC	CASSQAQGKDEQYF
large	TRBV7-7	NA	TRBJ2-5	TGTGCCAGCAGCCAATCGTACAGGGAGGAAGAGACCCAGTACTTC	CASSQSYREEETQYF